A single T cell receptor (beta chain) is shown here with its context. Its cognate antigen is unknown. This specimen comes from a study of cytomegalovirus exposure and HLA in healthy donors. Study findings and constraints: According to reports, the classifier identified cytomegalovirus status with high specificity and sensitivity. The finding came from a later analysis; first-cohort TCR clusters tended to co-occur in the roughly 120 validation repertoires. Rarity marked most TCR sequences, yet some public TCRs occurred in many donors. Researchers counted 164 TCR beta chains as cytomegalovirus-associated.

Deletions cut 2 bases from V and 6 bases from J, with 8 bases between. The CDR3 runs 12 residues. Germline V lookup: CDR1 SNHLY, CDR2 FYNNEI. Clones were sequenced by immunoSEQ multiplex PCR, and TCRdb holds only the in-frame ones, with some missing. The sample has 200,000 to 300,000 clones; about 86% are singletons. The sample taken for sequencing was PBMCs. The receptor's source is a man aged 18 to 29 in good health and CMV-seronegative. The rearrangement joins TRBV2 to TRBJ2-7, with D uncertain. CDR3 region: CASSEFSSEQYF. The CDR3 nucleotides read TGTGCCAGCAGTGAATTTTCGTCCGAGCAGTACTTC.